Sequencing of this T cell receptor (beta chain) was carried out in a study of monozygotic twins with inflammatory bowel disease. Whole-study findings and limits: There was no way to distinguish the different T cell subtypes. Any single strong signal or clonotype tied to IBD lacked support. The co-twins with IBD showed lower TCRbeta diversity (inverse Simpson) than their healthy siblings.

This CDR3 spans 16 amino acids. Per germline, CDR1 SGHTA and CDR2 FQGNSA. TCRdb reprocessed the 5' RACE reads, with one entry per CDR3 protein and no DNA. The table lists roughly 320,000 distinct CDR3 sequences. Comments on this clonotype: What it binds is unknown.

Material for sequencing was blood. The V gene is TRBV7-2, the J gene TRBJ2-3; TCRdb's D call of TRBD2 is untestable without DNA. This clonotype was obtained from a human donor with ulcerative colitis or Crohn's disease, or a healthy co-twin of an affected twin (not recorded which). The CDR3 sequence is CASSSSGTSGTDTQYF.